Included here is one T cell receptor (beta chain) sequence, with context. Profiled with immunoSEQ multiplex PCR; TCRdb holds only in-frame clones, not every one. Seen here are about 77,000 clones, about nine tenths observed once, and the top ten hold 1.5% to 2%. This record belongs to a study of T cell changes during pregnancy in multiple sclerosis. The receptor comes from a female donor with multiple sclerosis, enrolled in a pregnancy study. The sample consisted of peripheral blood, taken before pregnancy.

Written as DNA, the CDR3 is TGCGCCAGCAGCCAATTTTCTCGGACTAGCGGGGGGGACTCGTTCCTCGGAAATACGCAGTATTTT. Its translation: CASSQFSRTSGGDSFLGNTQYF. The gene calls are TRBV4-3 and TRBJ2-3; 15 bases fit TRBD2. Germline CDR1 is LGHNA and CDR2 is YSLEER. This CDR3 comprises 22 residues. J lost 7 bases, V lost 2 bases, and 22 bases had no gene match.